Listed below are T cell receptor beta chains from one sample, sequenced in a study of blood T cell repertoires in COVID-19. Clones were sequenced by immunoSEQ multiplex PCR, and TCRdb holds only the in-frame ones, with some missing. The sample records approximately 140,000 clones, more than 70% being singletons. Sequencing input: PBMCs or T cells enriched from blood (not recorded which). These receptors all stem from a man between 35 and 55 years old with acute COVID-19. CDR3s include the opening cysteine and the closing phenylalanine or tryptophan. A D gene is named only where the DNA matches it firmly. The listing skips clone size in some rows; elsewhere it reads once, few, many or a size class.

few,TRBV7-9,TRBD1,TRBJ1-3,CASSTRTGMDTIYF,TGTGCCAGCAGCACCCGGACAGGGATGGACACCATATATTTT
NA,TRBV5-5,NA,TRBJ1-6,CASSLDSISTPLHF,TGTGCCAGCAGTTTAGACAGCATTTCAACCCCCCTCCACTTT
once,TRBV9,NA,TRBJ1-2,CASSNTGGLTF,TGTGCCAGCAGCAATACGGGGGGTCTGACCTTC
NA,TRBV3-1/TRBV3-2,TRBD1,TRBJ1-5,CASSQGTGYPTLSNQPQHF,TGTGCCAGCAGCCAAGGGACAGGTTATCCTACCCTTAGCAATCAGCCCCAGCATTTT
NA,TRBV7-9,NA,TRBJ1-2,CASSSSPSGWQGYTF,TGTGCCAGCAGCTCCTCCCCCTCCGGGTGGCAAGGCTACACCTTC
NA,TRBV7-8,NA,TRBJ2-7,CASSKFGNSYEQYF,TGTGCCAGCAGCAAGTTCGGGAATTCCTACGAGCAGTACTTC
NA,TRBV29-1,TRBD1,TRBJ2-3,CSVRDSESTDTQYF,TGCAGCGTTAGGGACAGTGAGAGCACAGATACGCAGTATTTT
few,TRBV6-2/TRBV6-3,TRBD2,TRBJ2-5,CASSSSGRGETQYF,TGTGCCAGCAGTTCATCCGGGAGGGGAGAGACCCAGTACTTC
NA,TRBV30,NA,TRBJ2-1,CAWSAGVGNEQFF,TGTGCCTGGAGTGCGGGAGTGGGGAATGAGCAGTTCTTC
few,TRBV4-3,NA,TRBJ1-1,CASSVGPGYTEAFF,TGCGCCAGCAGCGTAGGACCAGGGTACACTGAAGCTTTCTTT
NA,TRBV4-1,TRBD1,TRBJ1-6,CASSSSGTVNSPLHF,TGCGCCAGCAGCTCCTCCGGGACAGTTAATTCACCCCTCCACTTT
NA,TRBV3-1/TRBV3-2,TRBD2,TRBJ2-1,CASSNGPLAGGVAYNEQFF,TGTGCCAGCAGCAATGGACCACTAGCGGGAGGGGTGGCCTACAATGAGCAGTTCTTC
NA,TRBV4-1,TRBD1,TRBJ2-7,CASSQGGFDRVSSEQYF,TGCGCCAGCAGCCAAGGAGGCTTCGACAGGGTCAGCTCCGAGCAGTACTTC
NA,TRBV4-1,NA,TRBJ2-7,CASSQEGADPSYEQYF,TGCGCCAGCAGCCAAGAAGGGGCTGATCCTTCCTACGAGCAGTACTTC
NA,TRBV4-3,TRBD2,TRBJ2-7,CASSQDRWTSSSDEQYF,TGCGCCAGCAGCCAAGATAGGTGGACTAGCTCGTCCGACGAGCAGTACTTC
NA,TRBV7-9,NA,TRBJ1-2,CASSSFIQQDYGYTF,TGTGCCAGCAGCTCTTTTATACAGCAGGACTATGGCTACACCTTC
NA,TRBV2,TRBD1,TRBJ2-2,CASNPGGQGLPGELFF,TGTGCCAGCAACCCCGGGGGACAGGGGCTCCCCGGGGAGCTGTTTTTT
NA,TRBV9,TRBD2,TRBJ2-2,CASSVNQREGLYGELFF,TGTGCCAGCAGCGTAAATCAGCGGGAGGGCCTCTACGGGGAGCTGTTTTTT
NA,TRBV25-1,TRBD1,TRBJ2-3,CASSGQGASSTDTQYF,TGTGCCAGCAGTGGACAGGGGGCTTCGAGCACAGATACGCAGTATTTT
NA,TRBV2,NA,TRBJ2-3,CASSVQGGGGTDTQYF,TGTGCCAGCAGTGTGCAAGGTGGAGGGGGCACAGATACGCAGTATTTT
NA,TRBV6-5,TRBD2,TRBJ2-1,CASSYETSFRNEQFF,TGTGCCAGCAGTTACGAGACTAGCTTTCGCAATGAGCAGTTCTTC
NA,TRBV11-3,TRBD2,TRBJ2-1,CASSLGSGSYNEQFF,TGTGCCAGCAGCTTAGGAAGCGGGAGCTACAATGAGCAGTTCTTC
NA,TRBV2,NA,TRBJ2-3,CASSGSRTDTQYF,TGTGCCAGCAGTGGGAGCCGCACAGATACGCAGTATTTT
NA,TRBV6-2/TRBV6-3,NA,TRBJ2-7,CASSEIRGIGYEQYF,TGTGCCAGCAGTGAGATAAGGGGAATTGGCTACGAGCAGTACTTC
NA,TRBV27,NA,TRBJ2-1,CASKLGLAPYNEQFF,TGTGCCAGCAAGTTAGGGCTAGCCCCCTACAATGAGCAGTTCTTC
NA,TRBV30,NA,TRBJ2-7,CAWTPLREEQYF,TGTGCCTGGACCCCGTTAAGGGAGGAGCAGTACTTC
NA,TRBV6-5,TRBD1,TRBJ1-2,CASSRGPDYGYTF,TGTGCCAGCAGCAGGGGGCCTGACTATGGCTACACCTTC
NA,TRBV6-5,TRBD2,TRBJ2-7,CASSLLAGGGEQYF,TGTGCCAGCAGTTTATTAGCGGGGGGGGGCGAGCAGTACTTC
once,TRBV5-1,TRBD1,TRBJ2-5,CASSLDRGEETQYF,TGCGCCAGCAGCTTGGACAGGGGTGAGGAGACCCAGTACTTC
NA,TRBV6-2/TRBV6-3,NA,TRBJ1-1,CASSYRVPGLANTEAFF,TGTGCCAGCAGTTACCGTGTCCCAGGACTTGCGAACACTGAAGCTTTCTTT
NA,TRBV2,TRBD1,TRBJ2-1,CASSRQGGNEQFF,TGTGCCAGCAGTCGACAGGGTGGCAATGAGCAGTTCTTC
NA,TRBV27,NA,TRBJ1-1,CASSLEGGSPEAFF,TGTGCCAGCAGTTTGGAGGGGGGGAGCCCTGAAGCTTTCTTT
NA,TRBV12-1,NA,TRBJ2-7,CASSPPARETYEQYF,TGTGCCAGCAGCCCCCCCGCTCGGGAGACCTACGAGCAGTACTTC
NA,TRBV11-3,NA,TRBJ2-3,CASSTRNSADTQYF,TGTGCCAGCAGCACGAGGAATAGCGCAGATACGCAGTATTTT
NA,TRBV11-2,NA,TRBJ2-7,CASSGVRDNSYEQYF,TGTGCCAGCAGCGGAGTGAGGGACAACTCCTACGAGCAGTACTTC